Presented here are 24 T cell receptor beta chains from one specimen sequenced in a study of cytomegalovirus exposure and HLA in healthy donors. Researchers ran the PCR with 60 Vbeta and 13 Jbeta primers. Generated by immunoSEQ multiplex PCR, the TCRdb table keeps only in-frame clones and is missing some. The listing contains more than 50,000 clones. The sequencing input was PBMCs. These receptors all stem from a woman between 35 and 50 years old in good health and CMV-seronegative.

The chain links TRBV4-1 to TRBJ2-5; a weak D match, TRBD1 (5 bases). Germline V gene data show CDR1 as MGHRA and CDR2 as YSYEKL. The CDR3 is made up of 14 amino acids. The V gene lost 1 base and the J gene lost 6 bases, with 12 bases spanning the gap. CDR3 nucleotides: TGCGCCAGCAGCCAAGGTTTAAGGGGTCAGACCCAGTACTTC. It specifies CASSQGLRGQTQYF.

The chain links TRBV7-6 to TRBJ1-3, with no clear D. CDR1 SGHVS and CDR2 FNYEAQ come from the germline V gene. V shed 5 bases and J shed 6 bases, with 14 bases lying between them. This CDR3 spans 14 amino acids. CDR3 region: CASSPAGNQNTIYF. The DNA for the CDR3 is TGTGCCAGCAGCCCAGCGGGGAACCAAAACACCATATATTTT.

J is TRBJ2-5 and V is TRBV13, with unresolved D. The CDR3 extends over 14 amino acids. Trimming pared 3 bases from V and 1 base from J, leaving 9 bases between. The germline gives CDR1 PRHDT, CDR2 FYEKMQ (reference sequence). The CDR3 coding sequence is TGTGCCAGCAGCTTCCGACTGTTCCAAGAGACCCAGTACTTC. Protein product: CASSFRLFQETQYF.

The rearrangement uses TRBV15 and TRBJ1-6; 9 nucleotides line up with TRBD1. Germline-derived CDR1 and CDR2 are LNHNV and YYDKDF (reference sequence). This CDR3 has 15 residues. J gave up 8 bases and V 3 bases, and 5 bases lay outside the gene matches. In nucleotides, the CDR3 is TGTGCCACCAGCAGCTTCGGGGACAGGGATTCACCCCTCCACTTT. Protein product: CATSSFGDRDSPLHF.

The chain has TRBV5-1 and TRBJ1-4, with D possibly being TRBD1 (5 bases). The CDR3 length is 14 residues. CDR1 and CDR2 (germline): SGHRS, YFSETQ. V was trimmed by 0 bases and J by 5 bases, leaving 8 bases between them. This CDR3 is CASSLGQINEKLFF. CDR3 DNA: TGCGCCAGCAGCTTGGGACAGATAAATGAAAAACTGTTTTTT.

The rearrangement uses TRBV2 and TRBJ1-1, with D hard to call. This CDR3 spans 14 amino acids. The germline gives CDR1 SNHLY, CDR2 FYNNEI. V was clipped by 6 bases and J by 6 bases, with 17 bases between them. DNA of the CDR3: TGTGCCAGCAGGGGTATAAGGGAGGTGGCTGAAGCTTTCTTT. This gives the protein CASRGIREVAEAFF.

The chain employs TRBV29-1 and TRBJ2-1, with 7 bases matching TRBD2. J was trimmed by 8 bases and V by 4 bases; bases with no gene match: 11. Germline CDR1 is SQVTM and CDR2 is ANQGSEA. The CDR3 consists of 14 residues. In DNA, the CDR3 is TGCAGCGTTGGTTTGCGGGAGTCGATCGATGAGCAGTTCTTC. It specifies CSVGLRESIDEQFF.

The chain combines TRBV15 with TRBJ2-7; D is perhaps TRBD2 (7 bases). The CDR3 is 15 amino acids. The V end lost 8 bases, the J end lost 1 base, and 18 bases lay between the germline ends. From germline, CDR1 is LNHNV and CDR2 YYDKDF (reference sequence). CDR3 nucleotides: TGTGCCACCGCACGGGGAGGGGGTGGTTCCTACGAGCAGTACTTC. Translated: CATARGGGGSYEQYF.

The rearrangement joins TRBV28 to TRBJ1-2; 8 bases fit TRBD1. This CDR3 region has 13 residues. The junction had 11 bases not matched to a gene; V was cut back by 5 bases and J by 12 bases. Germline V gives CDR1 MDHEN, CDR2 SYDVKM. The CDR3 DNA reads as TGTGCCAGCAGTGTTATGCCGACAGGGGCAAACACCTTC. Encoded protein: CASSVMPTGANTF.

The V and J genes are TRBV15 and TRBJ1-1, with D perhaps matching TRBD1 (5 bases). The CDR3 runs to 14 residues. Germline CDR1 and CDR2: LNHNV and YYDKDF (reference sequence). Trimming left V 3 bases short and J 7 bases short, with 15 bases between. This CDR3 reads CATSSPWAGNEAFF. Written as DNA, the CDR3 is TGTGCCACCAGCAGCCCCTGGGCAGGGAATGAAGCTTTCTTT.

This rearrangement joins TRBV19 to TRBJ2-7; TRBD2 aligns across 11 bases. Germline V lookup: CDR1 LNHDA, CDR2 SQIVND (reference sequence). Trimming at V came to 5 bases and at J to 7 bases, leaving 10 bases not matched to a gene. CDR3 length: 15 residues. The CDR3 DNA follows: TGTGCCAGTAGTTTTTTAGCGGGAGGGCCTCATGAGCAGTACTTC. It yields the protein CASSFLAGGPHEQYF.

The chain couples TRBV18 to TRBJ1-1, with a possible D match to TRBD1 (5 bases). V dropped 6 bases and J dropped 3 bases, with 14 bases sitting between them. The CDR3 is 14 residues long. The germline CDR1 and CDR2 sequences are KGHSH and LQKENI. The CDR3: CASSPEGLDTEAFF. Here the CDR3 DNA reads TGTGCCAGCTCCCCGGAGGGGCTCGACACTGAAGCTTTCTTT.

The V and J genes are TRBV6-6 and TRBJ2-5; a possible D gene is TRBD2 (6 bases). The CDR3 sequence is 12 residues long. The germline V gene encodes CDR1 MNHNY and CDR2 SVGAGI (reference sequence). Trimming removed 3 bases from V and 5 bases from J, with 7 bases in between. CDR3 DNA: TGTGCCAGCAGTTATGGGGGGGAGACCCAGTACTTC. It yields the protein CASSYGGETQYF.

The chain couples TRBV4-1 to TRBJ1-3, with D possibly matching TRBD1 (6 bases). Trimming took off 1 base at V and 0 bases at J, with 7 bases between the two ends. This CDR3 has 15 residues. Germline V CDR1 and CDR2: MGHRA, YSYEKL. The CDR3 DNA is TGCGCCAGCAGCCAAGGGACAGTCTCTGGAAACACCATATATTTT. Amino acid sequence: CASSQGTVSGNTIYF.

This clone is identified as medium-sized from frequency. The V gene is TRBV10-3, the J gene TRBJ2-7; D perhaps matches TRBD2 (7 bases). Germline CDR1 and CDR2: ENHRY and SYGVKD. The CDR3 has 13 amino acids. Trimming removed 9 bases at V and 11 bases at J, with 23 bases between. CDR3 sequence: CAIQQSGTPRKYF. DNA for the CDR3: TGTGCCATTCAACAGAGCGGGACACCTCGTAAGTACTTC.

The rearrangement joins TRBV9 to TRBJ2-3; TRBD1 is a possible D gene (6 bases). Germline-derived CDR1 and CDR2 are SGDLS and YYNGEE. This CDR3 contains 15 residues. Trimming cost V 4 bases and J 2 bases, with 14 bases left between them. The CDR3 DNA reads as TGTGCCAGCAGCCAATACTGGGGGCCCACAGATACGCAGTATTTT. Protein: CASSQYWGPTDTQYF. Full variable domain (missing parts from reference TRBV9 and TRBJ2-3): DSGVTQTPKHLITATGQRVTLRCSPRSGDLSVYWYQQSLDQGLQFLIQYYNGEERAKGNILERFSAQQFPDLHSELNLSSLELGDSALYFCASSQYWGPTDTQYFGPGTRLTVL.

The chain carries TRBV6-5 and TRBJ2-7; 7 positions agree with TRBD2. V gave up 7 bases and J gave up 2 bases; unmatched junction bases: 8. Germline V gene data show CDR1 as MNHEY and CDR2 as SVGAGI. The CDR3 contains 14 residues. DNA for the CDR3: TGTGCCAGCAAGGGATGGCGGGAGACCTACGAGCAGTACTTC. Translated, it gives CASKGWRETYEQYF.

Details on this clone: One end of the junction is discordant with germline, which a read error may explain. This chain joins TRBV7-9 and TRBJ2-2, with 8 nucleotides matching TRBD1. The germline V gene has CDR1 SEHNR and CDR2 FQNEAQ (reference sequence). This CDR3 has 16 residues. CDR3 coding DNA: TGTGCCAGCAGCTTGGCGAGGACAGGGAGTACCGGGGAGCTATTTTTT. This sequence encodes CASSLARTGSTGELFF.

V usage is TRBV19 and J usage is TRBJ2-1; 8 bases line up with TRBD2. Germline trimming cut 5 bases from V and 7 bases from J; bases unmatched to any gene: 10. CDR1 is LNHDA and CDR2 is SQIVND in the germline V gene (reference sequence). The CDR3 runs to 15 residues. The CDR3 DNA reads TGTGCCAGTAGTCCGCAAGCGGGAGTGACGAATGAGCAGTTCTTC. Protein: CASSPQAGVTNEQFF.

CDR3 in DNA: TGTGCCAGCAGCCGGTACCCCGAAGTACAGGCCTATGGCTACACCTTC. It is translated as CASSRYPEVQAYGYTF. The genes are TRBV28 and TRBJ1-2; D is possibly TRBD1 (5 bases). CDR1 MDHEN and CDR2 SYDVKM come from the germline V gene. Trimming removed 6 bases from V and 4 bases from J, with 21 bases in between. This CDR3 contains 16 residues.

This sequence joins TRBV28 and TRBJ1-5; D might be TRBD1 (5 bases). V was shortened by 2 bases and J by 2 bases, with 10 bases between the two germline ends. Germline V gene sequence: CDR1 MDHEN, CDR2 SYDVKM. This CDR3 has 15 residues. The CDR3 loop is CASSLPGIGNQPQHF. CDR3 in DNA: TGTGCCAGCAGTTTACCAGGGATCGGCAATCAGCCCCAGCATTTT.

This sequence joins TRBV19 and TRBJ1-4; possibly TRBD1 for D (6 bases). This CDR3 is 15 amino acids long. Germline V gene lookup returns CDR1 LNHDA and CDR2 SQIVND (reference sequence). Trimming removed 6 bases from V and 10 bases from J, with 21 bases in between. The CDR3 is CASSPGRQGRRKLFF. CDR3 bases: TGTGCCAGTAGCCCGGGCCGTCAGGGGCGTCGAAAACTGTTTTTT.

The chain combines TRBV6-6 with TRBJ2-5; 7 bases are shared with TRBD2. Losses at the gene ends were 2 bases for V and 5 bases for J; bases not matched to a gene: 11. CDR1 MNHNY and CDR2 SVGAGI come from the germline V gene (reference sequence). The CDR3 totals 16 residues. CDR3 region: CASSYGGDALGETQYF. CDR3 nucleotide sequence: TGTGCCAGCAGTTACGGGGGGGACGCCCTGGGGGAGACCCAGTACTTC.

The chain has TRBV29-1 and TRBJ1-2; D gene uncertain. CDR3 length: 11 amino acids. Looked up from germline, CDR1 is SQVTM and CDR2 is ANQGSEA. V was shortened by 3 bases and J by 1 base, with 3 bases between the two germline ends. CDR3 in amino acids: CSVDSNYGYTF. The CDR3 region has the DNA TGCAGCGTTGACAGTAACTATGGCTACACCTTC.